The T cell receptor beta chain described here comes from a study of blood T cell repertoires in COVID-19. Study summary: PBMCs, B-cell-depleted T cells, or T cells were the source of the cDNA or gDNA that made up the material.

Clones were sequenced by immunoSEQ multiplex PCR, and TCRdb holds only the in-frame ones, with some missing. The table lists roughly 350,000 clones, roughly 90% of them singletons, with less than 20% in the top ten. The cohort comprised adults aged about 18 to 100 years residing in about 25 US areas. Participants' reported clinical history set cohort assignment. Trimming removed 5 bases at V and 1 base at J, with 10 bases between. Germline V lookup: CDR1 KGHDR, CDR2 SFDVKD. The CDR3 spans 15 residues. The material sequenced was PBMCs or T cells enriched from blood (not recorded which). The V and J genes are TRBV24-1 and TRBJ2-2, with D possibly matching TRBD1 (5 bases). This clonotype was obtained from a woman younger than 45 who had recovered from COVID-19. CDR3 in DNA: TGTGCCACCAGTGGGGTCCAGGGGAACACCGGGGAGCTGTTTTTT. Translated: CATSGVQGNTGELFF.